A single sample is the source of the 14 T cell receptor beta chains below, sequenced in a study of blood T cells in healthy people across ages (dated by TCRdb to between 2014 and 2017). Receptor amplification or capture employed 5' RACE. The run used an Illumina HiSeq 2500. The second PCR ran for roughly 7 to 12 cycles and used a J-beta primer mix along with a sample-barcoded 5' primer. Through fastp at Q25 and MiXCR, TCRdb rebuilt clones from the public reads, retaining in-frame beta chains. Rows are combined by CDR3 protein, so each entry shows the most common genes and DNA. This sample has 550,000 to 800,000 distinct CDR3 sequences in its table, and approximately 30% of those were observed once. The ten largest account for 15% to 17% of the sample. Sequencing used blood. The source is a woman of 80 years or more in good health. Donor details come from another sample of the same person, matched by shared clones.

This clonotype was seen a handful of times. The gene calls are TRBV3-1 and TRBJ2-5, with TRBD2 identical over 9 bases. Looked up from germline, CDR1 is LGHDT and CDR2 is YNNKEL (reference sequence). With V trimmed by 3 bases and J by 11 bases, 10 bases remained unmatched. CDR3 length equals 14 residues. The CDR3 sequence: CASSHAGGRNEQYF. The CDR3 coding sequence is TGTGCCAGCAGCCACGCGGGGGGGCGAAATGAGCAGTACTTC.

This clonotype was seen at least ten times. In DNA form, the CDR3 reads TGTGCCAGCAGTTCAAGAACAGACAGGGCTGGGGGCGGCTACACCTTC. Translated, it gives CASSSRTDRAGGGYTF. V gene TRBV27 combines with J gene TRBJ1-2; 7 bases are shared with TRBD1. Trimming cost V 4 bases and J 8 bases; bases outside gene matches: 16. The CDR3 has 16 residues. The germline V gene encodes CDR1 MNHEY and CDR2 SMNVEV (reference sequence).

The gene calls are TRBV4-1 and TRBJ1-5; 9 positions match TRBD1. V lost 6 bases and J lost 6; bases outside the gene matches: 9. The CDR3 extends over 15 amino acids. The germline V gene encodes CDR1 MGHRA and CDR2 YSYEKL. The CDR3 region is CASSNDGQGTQPQHF. CDR3 nucleotide sequence: TGCGCCAGCAGTAATGACGGACAGGGGACTCAGCCCCAGCATTTT.

Comment on this clonotype: A read error is possible here, since a much larger clone lies one base away. The V call is TRBV6-6, the J call TRBJ2-7, with 10 bases that match TRBD1. Looked up from germline, CDR1 is MNHNY and CDR2 is SVGAGI (reference sequence). The CDR3 covers 15 residues. The V segment lost 5 bases and the J segment 3 bases; nucleotides outside the gene matches: 7. The CDR3 is CASSRQGAGSYEQYF. CDR3 bases: TGTGCCAGCAGTAGACAGGGGGCGGGGAGCTACGAGCAGTACTTC.

This clonotype was detected many times. The CDR3 DNA follows: TGTGCCAGCCTCACCCGGGGACAGGGAACCTACAATGAGCAGTTCTTC. Its translation: CASLTRGQGTYNEQFF. This chain uses TRBV27 with TRBJ2-1; 9 bases agree with TRBD1. Losses at the gene ends were 8 bases for V and 2 bases for J; bases not matched to a gene: 10. Germline-derived CDR1 and CDR2 are MNHEY and SMNVEV (reference sequence). The CDR3 length is 16 residues.

The chain couples TRBV3-1 to TRBJ2-1; 11 bases map to TRBD2. The J call may be in error: the DNA end matches TRBJ2-7 better. Germline CDR1 and CDR2: LGHDT and YNNKEL (reference sequence). The CDR3 runs 16 residues. DNA for the CDR3: TGTGCCAGCAGTCGGTTCCTAGCGGGGGGCTACAATGAGCAGTACTTC. It codes for CASSRFLAGGYNEQYF.

This clonotype was counted at least ten times. V usage is TRBV2 and J usage is TRBJ2-3; 8 bases fit TRBD2. After removal of 3 bases from V and 2 bases from J, the junction contained 4 bases not matched to a gene. CDR1 and CDR2 from the germline V gene are SNHLY and FYNNEI. This CDR3 contains 15 residues. The CDR3 loop is CASSDWRGATDTQYF. CDR3 nucleotide sequence: TGTGCCAGCAGTGATTGGCGGGGGGCCACAGATACGCAGTATTTT.

This clonotype was detected only a few times. The chain has TRBV9 and TRBJ1-5; D is unresolved. CDR1 and CDR2 from the germline V gene are SGDLS and YYNGEE. The CDR3 is 16 amino acids. V shed 0 bases and J shed 1 base, with 11 bases lying between them. CDR3 amino acids: CASSVASDESNQPQHF. CDR3 sequence (DNA): TGTGCCAGCAGCGTAGCTTCGGACGAAAGCAATCAGCCCCAGCATTTT.

The V call is TRBV20-1, the J call TRBJ1-5, with D possibly TRBD1 on 5 matching bases. The germline CDR1 and CDR2 sequences are DFQATT and SNEGSKA (reference sequence). The CDR3 is 14 residues long. Deletions cut 2 bases from V and 2 bases from J, with 10 bases between. CDR3 region: CSARRSGGNQPQHF. In DNA, the CDR3 is TGCAGTGCTAGAAGGTCGGGGGGCAATCAGCCCCAGCATTTT.

In regard to this clonotype: One end of the junction is discordant with germline, which a read error may explain. The chain recombines TRBV5-1 with TRBJ1-2; the D is unclear. The CDR3 extends over 12 amino acids. Germline CDR1 reads SGHRS; CDR2 reads YFSETQ. The CDR3 loop reads CASSTGSYGHTF. DNA of the CDR3: TGCGCCAGCAGCACCGGGAGCTATGGCCACACCTTC. The full variable domain, completed using reference TRBV5-1 and TRBJ1-2, is KAGVTQTPRYLIKTRGQQVTLSCSPISGHRSVSWYQQTPGQGLQFLFEYFSETQRNKGNFPGRFSGRQFSNSRSEMNVSTLELGDSALYLCASSTGSYGHTFGSGTRLTVV.

Points on this clonotype: This may stem from a read error, because a much larger clone lies one nucleotide away. The genes are TRBV12-3 or TRBV12-4 and TRBJ1-2; a weak D match, TRBD1 (5 bases). The CDR3 totals 12 residues. V lost 10 bases and J 7 bases, leaving 16 bases between the germline ends. The CDR3, as DNA: TGTGCCAACTCCCGCGCCGGGACTGGCTACACCTTC. Its protein is CANSRAGTGYTF.

The chain employs TRBV28 and TRBJ2-7, with 11 nucleotides matching TRBD1. The CDR3 spans 13 residues. The V gene's germline CDR1 is MDHEN and CDR2 SYDVKM. After removal of 7 bases from V and 4 bases from J, the junction contained 3 bases not matched to a gene. Written as DNA, the CDR3 is TGTGCCAGCAAAGGACAGGGGGCTTACGAGCAGTACTTC. This gives the protein CASKGQGAYEQYF.

At least ten counts were recorded for this clonotype. V is TRBV13 and J is TRBJ2-5, with D perhaps assigned TRBD1 or TRBD2 (5 bases each). The CDR3 is 14 amino acids. Trimming left V 4 bases short and J 4 bases short, with 13 bases between. The germline gives CDR1 PRHDT, CDR2 FYEKMQ (reference sequence). CDR3 sequence reads: CASSSLIGGETQYF. CDR3 bases: TGTGCCAGCAGCTCCCTCATTGGGGGAGAGACCCAGTACTTC.

A few counts support this clonotype. A much more abundant neighbour one base away suggests this may be a read error. The V call is TRBV5-1, the J call TRBJ2-5; D is perhaps TRBD1 (5 bases). The CDR3 is 15 amino acids. CDR1 and CDR2 from the germline V gene are SGHRS and YFSETQ. V was shortened by 0 bases and J by 11 bases, with 20 bases between the two germline ends. The CDR3 reads CASSLVAGWGNEQYF. CDR3 DNA sequence: TGCGCCAGCAGCTTGGTGGCAGGGTGGGGCAATGAGCAGTACTTC.